This T cell receptor beta chain originates from a study of identical twins (dated by TCRdb to about 2016). Study-wide context: To test whether fetal clonotypes persist, this study deep-sequenced TCR alpha and beta repertoires from monozygotic twins, from unrelated adults of various ages, and from cord blood. To rule out contamination, replicate twin experiments were performed at different times with different library preparation protocols. Broader findings and caveats from the paper: Fewer insertions were carried by abundant cord blood beta clonotypes; a weaker similar trend was observed in young adult naive repertoires, while no such trend was observed in memory repertoires. In beta out-of-frame sequences, excess twin sharing was weaker, because having fewer shared sequences lowered the signal-to-noise ratio. Because the same donors could not be followed over many years, conclusions were based on cross-sectional statistical analysis. Out-of-frame TCR alpha sharing in monozygotic twins was systematically underestimated by recombination models, whereas sharing between unrelated individuals was in agreement with the recombination models. Compared with coincidental sharing between unrelated individuals, an excess of low generation-probability sequences was observed among out-of-frame TCR alpha sequences shared between twins. Invariant T cells such as MAIT and iNKT could partly confound zero-insertion analyses, though diverse VJ usage argued against this for most clonotypes.

Every donor was a healthy Caucasian. The twin cohort consisted of three pairs of female monozygotic twins, all aged about 18 to 30 years. CD4+ and CD8+ T cell populations were isolated with positive isolation kits from Invitrogen. The CDR3 runs 16 residues from the cysteine to the phenylalanine. Of all the DNA, just the CDR3 is kept, 48 bases in frame from base 1. At the junction V is shortened by 8 bases and J by 4 bases, with 20 bases in between. The germline V gene yields MNHEY for CDR1 and SVGEGT for CDR2. This clonotype was counted between two and nine times. No antigen is known for it. It has no much larger one-base neighbor in the sample; base qualities were not kept. The library was prepared using 5' RACE. Sequencing instrument: Illumina HiSeq 2000. A universal primer binding site was added through template switching, and the final cDNA carried a unique molecular identifier so that TCR cDNA molecules could be counted accurately. First-strand cDNA for TCR alpha and beta chains was synthesized from specific primers in the conserved constant-segment region. To control for contamination, every cDNA library was double barcoded, receiving both a SMART-Mk sample barcode and Illumina barcodes. TruSeq adapter sequences, together with Illumina sample barcodes, were added in two successive PCR steps. Sequencing of the TCR alpha and beta cDNA libraries was done on the Illumina HiSeq platform using custom primers. For the original study's pipeline: Unique molecular identifiers were extracted from raw reads with MiGEC, and CDR3 positions were determined with MiXCR. Recombination models were inferred per individual with the repgenHMM and IGoR tools using an EM algorithm. The analysis of shared clonotypes was done with the tcR package in R, with sharing normalized by the product of cloneset sizes. Out-of-frame nonproductive sequences were analyzed to study raw recombination free of thymic and clonal selection effects. The public reads were quality trimmed at Q25 with fastp and then assembled into clones with MiXCR by TCRdb, keeping productive beta chains. All rows with the same CDR3 protein become a single entry with the most common DNA and genes. The V and J calls and clone size come from TCRdb's table, not from the authors' own analysis. The sample yields a few hundred thousand distinct CDR3 sequences; roughly 8.7% were counted once. The ten largest clones take up about 3% of the sample.

Separately, the same data were catalogued under a study of yellow fever vaccine responses in identical twins. From the second report: According to the authors, the vaccine-induced T cell response in identical twins seemed to be partly convergent and partly specific to each individual. In the study, vaccine-responding T cell clones were precisely tracked in identical twins.

Source material: CD8+ T cells sorted from blood. The chain links TRBV6-2 or TRBV6-3 with TRBJ2-2; TRBD1 is a possible D gene, resting on 6 matching bases. The receptor was derived from a woman aged 18-29 years in good health. Here the CDR3 is given as CASLYFTGLGTGELFF. The nucleotide sequence is TGTGCCAGCCTATATTTTACAGGGTTGGGCACCGGGGAGCTGTTTTTT.